One TCR beta chain is described in this entry. Clones were read by immunoSEQ multiplex PCR, and TCRdb kept only the in-frame ones, dropping some. The table shows over 400,000 clones, with less than 95% occurring only once. These data belong to a study of Ad26.COV2.S vaccination and SARS-CoV-2 variants. The treatment was: roughly 18 received Ad26.COV2.S at low or high dose, single or two shots; roughly five received placebo; per-sample allocation not given. The study sampled participants on day 63 after the first vaccine or placebo injection. Immunization relied on an Ad26 vector, which expressed Wuhan-strain SARS-CoV-2 spike. Here the sequenced sample was peripheral blood, taken in a trial of Ad26.COV2.S vaccine versus placebo. The source is a person aged 18-65 years who received the Ad26.COV2.S COVID-19 vaccine or a placebo.

CDR3 in amino acids: CATSDQTGIYGYTF. The DNA of the CDR3 is TGTGCCACCAGTGACCAGACAGGGATCTATGGCTACACCTTC. V and J are TRBV24-1 and TRBJ1-2, with 7 bases matching TRBD1. The germline V gene has CDR1 KGHDR and CDR2 SFDVKD. The trim removed 4 bases at V and 4 bases at J, leaving 5 bases unmatched. CDR3 length: 14 residues.